The next 8 T cell receptor beta chains were all read from a single sample in a study of T cells after posttransplantation cyclophosphamide. Assay used: immunoSEQ multiplex PCR; TCRdb lists only in-frame clones, some missing. There are tens of thousands of clones in the sample, none observed a single time. The specimen was PBMCs. The receptor set was obtained from a man between 35 and 55 years old in good health, CMV-negative, and a related stem cell transplant donor.

The table lists this clone with many counts. The chain links TRBV4-1 to TRBJ2-1, with a tentative D call TRBD2 (5 bases). Deletions cut 4 bases from V and 0 bases from J, with 22 bases between. The germline CDR1 and CDR2 sequences are MGHRA and YSYEKL. CDR3 length: 19 residues. The chain's CDR3 is CASSPAGSTGSGSYNEQFF. DNA of the CDR3: TGCGCCAGCAGCCCGGCGGGTAGTACCGGATCGGGCTCCTACAATGAGCAGTTCTTC.

This clone was counted ten times or more. At one end, the junction sequence differs from germline, possibly due to a read error. The chain combines TRBV2 with TRBJ2-5, with 7 bases lining up with TRBD1. Germline V lookup: CDR1 SNHLY, CDR2 FYNNEI. The CDR3 consists of 12 residues. Here the CDR3 reads CASSPERRQGDF. CDR3 coding DNA: TGTGCCAGCAGCCCCGAACGTCGGCAGGGGGACTTC.

This clone appeared many times. The rearrangement links TRBV6-6 to TRBJ2-7, with D possibly being TRBD2 (6 bases). The CDR3 is 15 amino acids. V was shortened by 7 bases and J by 0 bases, with 16 bases between the two germline ends. CDR1 and CDR2 from the germline V gene are MNHNY and SVGAGI (reference sequence). The CDR3 DNA reads as TGTGCCAGCACAGAGAAGCGGGTTTCCTCCTACGAGCAGTACTTC. Its protein is CASTEKRVSSYEQYF.

This clone was counted many times. The genes are TRBV6-4 and TRBJ1-1, with a tentative D call TRBD1 (6 bases). Germline V CDR1 and CDR2: MRHNA, SNTAGT. This CDR3 is 15 amino acids long. Trimming stripped 3 bases from V and 6 bases from J, with 17 bases between. The CDR3 is CASSETWARGSEAFF. In nucleotides, the CDR3 is TGTGCCAGCAGTGAAACCTGGGCCAGGGGTTCTGAAGCTTTCTTT.

This clone was seen repeatedly, ten times or more. The rearrangement joins TRBV2 to TRBJ1-3; D possibly corresponds to TRBD1 (6 bases). The CDR3 loop spans 13 amino acids. Germline lookup yields CDR1 SNHLY and CDR2 FYNNEI. Trimming cost V 6 bases and J 9 bases, with 15 bases left between them. The DNA for the CDR3 is TGTGCCAGCAGAGCGGACAGACCGGCCACCATATATTTT. Amino acids: CASRADRPATIYF.

This clone was observed many times. The chain couples TRBV28 to TRBJ2-1; 11 positions agree with TRBD1. Per germline, CDR1 MDHEN and CDR2 SYDVKM. The CDR3 is 15 amino acids. The V gene end was trimmed by 4 bases and the J gene end by 6 bases; junction bases not matched to a gene: 5. The CDR3 coding sequence is TGTGCCAGCAGTTCTCCGGGACAGGGGGGCAATGAGCAGTTCTTC. This codes for CASSSPGQGGNEQFF.

This clone was found many times. The V call is TRBV30, the J call TRBJ2-3, with TRBD2 identical over 7 bases. CDR1 and CDR2 from the germline V gene are GTSNPN and SVGIG (reference sequence). The CDR3 is 14 amino acids. V shed 8 bases and J 4 bases; nucleotides not matched to a gene: 12. CDR3 DNA: TGTGCCCTACGTGGGGTGGGAGGGCCAGATACGCAGTATTTT. Protein product: CALRGVGGPDTQYF.

The sample holds many counts of this clone. The rearrangement joins TRBV5-1 to TRBJ1-5; no firm D call. Germline V gives CDR1 SGHRS, CDR2 YFSETQ. Trimming stripped 4 bases from V and 7 bases from J, with 15 bases between. The CDR3 runs 14 residues. The CDR3: CASSDGSEEQPQHF. The CDR3 DNA reads as TGCGCCAGCAGCGACGGGTCCGAAGAGCAGCCCCAGCATTTT. Full variable domain (rest looked up from reference TRBV5-1 and TRBJ1-5): KAGVTQTPRYLIKTRGQQVTLSCSPISGHRSVSWYQQTPGQGLQFLFEYFSETQRNKGNFPGRFSGRQFSNSRSEMNVSTLELGDSALYLCASSDGSEEQPQHFGDGTRLSIL.